This is a list of T cell receptor beta chains from one sample in a study of T cells in Graves' hyperthyroidism and ophthalmopathy. Each CDR3 protein gets one entry after TCRdb re-called the multiplex PCR reads with MiXCR. The sample yields around 540,000 distinct CDR3 sequences, roughly 15% seen once. Sample: blood. The origin of the receptors is a woman aged 25 to 39 with Graves' ophthalmopathy. Both conserved end residues are part of each CDR3. D genes are given only for firm matches. Size is omitted from some rows. Given values are once, few, many or a class for expanded clones.

CDR3aa,CDR3nt,j_gene,d_gene,abundance,v_gene
CASSPLLQIGGIQYF,TGCGCCAGCAGCCCTCTTCTCCAGATCGGAGGCATTCAGTACTTC,TRBJ2-4,-,-,TRBV5-1
CAWETVYEQYF,TGTGCCTGGGAGACAGTTTACGAGCAGTACTTC,TRBJ2-7,-,many,TRBV30
CASSITGGGDSYEQYF,TGTGCCAGCAGTATCACCGGGGGGGGCGACTCCTACGAGCAGTACTTC,TRBJ2-7,TRBD2,few,TRBV3-1
CASTRTGGYQETQYF,TGCGCCAGCACCCGGACAGGGGGGTACCAAGAGACCCAGTACTTC,TRBJ2-5,TRBD1,-,TRBV5-1
CASSLATSGNTIYF,TGTGCCAGCAGTTTAGCGACCTCTGGAAACACCATATATTTT,TRBJ1-3,-,-,TRBV12-3/TRBV12-4
CAWEGQGATNEKLFF,TGTGCCTGGGAAGGACAGGGGGCAACTAATGAAAAACTGTTTTTT,TRBJ1-4,TRBD1,once,TRBV30
CASSQRGVAGDTQYF,TGTGCCAGCAGCCAAAGGGGAGTAGCGGGAGATACGCAGTATTTT,TRBJ2-3,TRBD2,many,TRBV3-1
CASSLTGESNQPQHF,TGTGCCAGCAGTTTGACGGGGGAGAGCAATCAGCCCCAGCATTTT,TRBJ1-5,-,many,TRBV28
CASRLYQGLTGGNQPQHF,TGTGCCAGTAGATTATATCAGGGCCTTACAGGGGGCAATCAGCCCCAGCATTTT,TRBJ1-5,TRBD1,once,TRBV19
CSARGWTSGTDTQYF,TGCAGTGCTAGAGGTTGGACTAGCGGGACAGATACGCAGTATTTT,TRBJ2-3,TRBD2,few,TRBV20-1
CASSQLALGAQYF,TGCGCCAGCAGCCAATTGGCTTTAGGGGCGCAGTATTTT,TRBJ2-3,-,few,TRBV4-3
CASSPSPGEIYEQYF,TGCGCCAGCAGCCCCTCCCCCGGGGAAATCTACGAGCAGTACTTC,TRBJ2-7,-,few,TRBV4-3
CSVEGMERYF,TGCAGCGTTGAAGGAATGGAACGATATTTT,TRBJ1-3,-,-,TRBV29-1
CASSLDGLGRHNEQFF,TGTGCCAGCAGCTTGGATGGCTTAGGCAGACACAATGAGCAGTTCTTC,TRBJ2-1,-,few,TRBV5-6
CAWRETGHSNQPQHF,TGTGCCTGGAGGGAAACAGGGCATAGCAATCAGCCCCAGCATTTT,TRBJ1-5,-,many,TRBV30
CAWSVMGVQSSYNEQFF,TGTGCCTGGAGTGTTATGGGGGTACAAAGCTCCTACAATGAGCAGTTCTTC,TRBJ2-1,-,many,TRBV30
CSARETGVETQYF,TGCAGTGCTAGAGAGACAGGGGTTGAGACCCAGTACTTC,TRBJ2-5,TRBD1,few,TRBV20-1
CASSGMTGQGNTEAFF,TGCGCCAGCAGCGGAATGACAGGGCAGGGGAACACTGAAGCTTTCTTT,TRBJ1-1,TRBD1,many,TRBV5-1
CSARRSITPWTGKETQYF,TGCAGTGCTCGTCGATCGATTACACCCTGGACAGGCAAAGAGACCCAGTACTTC,TRBJ2-5,TRBD1,many,TRBV20-1
CASSLRFQGAQSTGELFF,TGTGCCAGCAGCTTGCGATTTCAGGGGGCGCAGAGCACCGGGGAGCTGTTTTTT,TRBJ2-2,TRBD1,-,TRBV7-2
CASSSTVTNEQFF,TGTGCCAGCAGCTCGACAGTAACCAATGAGCAGTTCTTC,TRBJ2-1,-,many,TRBV11-2
CASSRLGQGRTEAFF,TGTGCCAGCAGTAGGTTGGGACAGGGGAGAACTGAAGCTTTCTTT,TRBJ1-1,TRBD1,few,TRBV6-4
CASSQVLAFTDTQYF,TGTGCCAGCAGCCAAGTGCTAGCGTTCACAGATACGCAGTATTTT,TRBJ2-3,-,-,TRBV14
CASSIDRHTEAFF,TGTGCCAGCAGCATTGACAGACACACTGAAGCTTTCTTT,TRBJ1-1,-,few,TRBV5-6
CASLGLVVPYNEQFF,TGTGCCAGTTTGGGACTAGTCGTCCCCTACAATGAGCAGTTCTTC,TRBJ2-1,TRBD2,-,TRBV28
CASSPLAGGPDTDTQYF,TGTGCCAGCAGTCCTTTAGCGGGAGGGCCGGACACAGATACGCAGTATTTT,TRBJ2-3,TRBD2,many,TRBV27
CASSIFDREGDTEAFF,TGTGCCAGTAGTATTTTCGACAGGGAAGGTGACACTGAAGCTTTCTTT,TRBJ1-1,TRBD1,-,TRBV19
CASSVSSGAYNEQFF,TGTGCCAGCAGCGTCTCTAGCGGGGCATACAATGAGCAGTTCTTC,TRBJ2-1,TRBD2,few,TRBV9
CASSPSGRPSYNEQFF,TGCGCCAGCAGTCCTAGCGGGAGGCCCTCCTACAATGAGCAGTTCTTC,TRBJ2-1,TRBD2,many,TRBV5-1
CASSRQGFNNEQFF,TGTGCCAGCAGTAGGCAGGGGTTCAACAATGAGCAGTTCTTC,TRBJ2-1,-,many,TRBV27
CASSYLGTKHNEQFF,TGTGCCAGCAGTTACCTAGGGACTAAACACAATGAGCAGTTCTTC,TRBJ2-1,TRBD2,few,TRBV6-5
CASSRLRDSFYTF,TGTGCCAGCAGTCGCCTTAGGGACAGCTTTTACACCTTC,TRBJ1-2,TRBD1,-,TRBV6-2/TRBV6-3
CASSLGDEVTYNEQFF,TGCGCCAGCAGCTTGGGGGACGAGGTAACCTACAATGAGCAGTTCTTC,TRBJ2-1,-,many,TRBV5-1
CASSPRASGVGREQYF,TGTGCCAGCAGCCCTCGGGCTAGCGGGGTGGGGAGAGAGCAGTACTTC,TRBJ2-7,TRBD2,many,TRBV7-8
CASSQEAAPRTDTQYF,TGTGCCAGCAGCCAAGAGGCGGCTCCCCGGACAGATACGCAGTATTTT,TRBJ2-3,-,many,TRBV4-2
CASSEPVGVGQPQHF,TGTGCCAGCAGTGAACCCGTCGGCGTCGGACAGCCCCAGCATTTT,TRBJ1-5,-,-,TRBV6-1
CASSDVPPEKLFF,TGTGCCAGCAGCGACGTACCCCCGGAAAAACTGTTTTTT,TRBJ1-4,-,many,TRBV11-2
CASSVAGDGAYEQYF,TGTGCCAGCAGCGTAGCGGGGGACGGAGCCTACGAGCAGTACTTC,TRBJ2-7,-,-,TRBV9
CASTPPRETEAFF,TGTGCCAGCACCCCCCCGAGGGAGACTGAAGCTTTCTTT,TRBJ1-1,-,-,TRBV6-1
CASSLGQGQPQHF,TGTGCCAGCAGCCTCGGACAGGGTCAGCCCCAGCATTTT,TRBJ1-5,TRBD1,-,TRBV6-1
CASSLGGTGGIVGQYF,TGTGCCAGCAGCTTAGGTGGGACAGGGGGTATTGTTGGGCAGTACTTC,TRBJ2-7,TRBD1,many,TRBV11-2
CASSPITYEQYF,TGTGCCAGCAGCCCTATTACCTACGAGCAGTACTTC,TRBJ2-7,-,many,TRBV7-8
CASSPYAPQETQYF,TGTGCCAGCAGCCCGTATGCCCCACAAGAGACCCAGTACTTC,TRBJ2-5,-,many,TRBV7-2
CASSPGTGPKETQYF,TGTGCCAGCAGTCCCGGGACAGGACCGAAAGAGACCCAGTACTTC,TRBJ2-5,TRBD1,many,TRBV28
CASSPGLAGVGQYF,TGTGCCAGCAGCCCAGGACTAGCGGGAGTTGGGCAGTACTTC,TRBJ2-7,TRBD2,-,TRBV7-9
CAKTGGTYYEQYF,TGTGCCAAGACCGGCGGGACTTACTACGAGCAGTACTTC,TRBJ2-7,-,many,TRBV12-3/TRBV12-4
CASRENSPLHF,TGTGCCAGCAGAGAAAATTCACCCCTCCACTTT,TRBJ1-6,-,few,TRBV28
CASSQDGAGNTEAFF,TGTGCCAGCAGCCAAGACGGGGCCGGGAACACTGAAGCTTTCTTT,TRBJ1-1,-,many,TRBV4-2
CASSLVSGAGGIEQFF,TGTGCCAGCAGTTTAGTGTCCGGGGCAGGGGGCATTGAGCAGTTCTTC,TRBJ2-1,TRBD1,many,TRBV28
CASSLDRNQPQHF,TGTGCCAGCAGCTTAGATCGCAATCAGCCCCAGCATTTT,TRBJ1-5,-,many,TRBV11-2
CASSTHREVSPLHF,TGTGCCAGCAGCACCCACAGGGAGGTTTCACCCCTCCACTTT,TRBJ1-6,-,few,TRBV9
CASSSGRVNIQYF,TGTGCCAGCAGCTCCGGACGAGTAAACATTCAGTACTTC,TRBJ2-4,-,-,TRBV7-2
CASSFGDRWGAETQYF,TGTGCCAGCAGTTTCGGCGACCGTTGGGGGGCGGAGACCCAGTACTTC,TRBJ2-5,-,many,TRBV27
CASNVSTSGNTGELFF,TGTGCCAGCAACGTCTCGACTAGCGGGAACACCGGGGAGCTGTTTTTT,TRBJ2-2,TRBD2,-,TRBV9
CASRYETGVNEQFF,TGCGCCAGCAGGTACGAGACAGGGGTGAATGAGCAGTTCTTC,TRBJ2-1,TRBD1,many,TRBV5-1
CASTPPRGGNTIYF,TGTGCCAGCACACCCCCCCGGGGTGGAAACACCATATATTTT,TRBJ1-3,-,many,TRBV11-2
CASSQAGGGAQTLGYTF,TGCGCCAGCAGCCAAGCCGGCGGCGGGGCCCAAACCCTCGGCTACACCTTC,TRBJ1-2,-,-,TRBV4-1
CSAPRAGGARKTQYF,TGCAGTGCCCCGAGGGCGGGGGGCGCTAGGAAGACCCAGTACTTC,TRBJ2-5,TRBD2,few,TRBV20-1
CASSLRDMLQYF,TGTGCCAGCAGCCTCCGGGACATGCTGCAGTATTTT,TRBJ2-3,-,many,TRBV7-8
CASSASRDRVNAPYEQYF,TGTGCCAGCAGCGCGTCCCGGGACAGGGTTAATGCCCCCTACGAGCAGTACTTC,TRBJ2-7,TRBD1,-,TRBV9